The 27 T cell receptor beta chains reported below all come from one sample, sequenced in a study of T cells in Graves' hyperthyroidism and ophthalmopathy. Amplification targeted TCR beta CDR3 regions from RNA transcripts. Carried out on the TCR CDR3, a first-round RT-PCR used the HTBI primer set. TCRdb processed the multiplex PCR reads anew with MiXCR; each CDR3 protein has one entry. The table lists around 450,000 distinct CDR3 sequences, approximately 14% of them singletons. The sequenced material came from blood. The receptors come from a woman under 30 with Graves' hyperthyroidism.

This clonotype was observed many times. CDR3 coding DNA: TGTGCCAGCAGCCAAGATCTTGGGCGCACTGAAGCTTTCTTT. It is translated as CASSQDLGRTEAFF. The V gene is TRBV3-1, the J gene TRBJ1-1, with no clear D. V lost 0 bases to trimming and J lost 4 bases, with 9 bases between them. CDR3 length: 14 residues. In germline, CDR1 is LGHDT, CDR2 YNNKEL (reference sequence).

The CDR3 spells CATSEGPTFETQYF. The CDR3, as DNA: TGTGCCACCAGTGAGGGACCGACCTTCGAGACCCAGTACTTC. The V and J genes are TRBV24-1 and TRBJ2-5; D possibly matches TRBD1 or TRBD2 (5 bases each). Germline V gives CDR1 KGHDR, CDR2 SFDVKD. V gave up 4 bases and J gave up 5 bases, with 13 bases separating them. This CDR3 spans 14 amino acids.

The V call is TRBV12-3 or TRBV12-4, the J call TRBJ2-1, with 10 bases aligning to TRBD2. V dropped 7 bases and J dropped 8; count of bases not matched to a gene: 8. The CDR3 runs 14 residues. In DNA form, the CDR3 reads TGTGCCAGCACCAGCGGACTAGCGGCGGATGAGCAGTTCTTC. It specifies CASTSGLAADEQFF.

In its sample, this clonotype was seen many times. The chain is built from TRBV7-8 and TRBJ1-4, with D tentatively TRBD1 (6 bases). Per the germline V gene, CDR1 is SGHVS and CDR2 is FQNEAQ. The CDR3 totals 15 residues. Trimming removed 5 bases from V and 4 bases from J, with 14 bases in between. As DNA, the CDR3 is TGTGCCAGCAGCCCCCACAGGGAAGATAATGAAAAACTGTTTTTT. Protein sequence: CASSPHREDNEKLFF.

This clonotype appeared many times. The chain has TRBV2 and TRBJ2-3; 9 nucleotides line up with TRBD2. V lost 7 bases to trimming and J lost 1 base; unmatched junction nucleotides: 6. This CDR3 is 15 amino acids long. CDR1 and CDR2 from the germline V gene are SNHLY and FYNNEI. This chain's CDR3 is CASMRRGGGTDTQYF. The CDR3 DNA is TGTGCCAGCATGAGGCGGGGGGGGGGCACAGATACGCAGTATTTT. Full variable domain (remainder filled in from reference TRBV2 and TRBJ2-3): EPEVTQTPSHQVTQMGQEVILRCVPISNHLYFYWYRQILGQKVEFLVSFYNNEISEKSEIFDDQFSVERPDGSNFTLKIRSTKLEDSAMYFCASMRRGGGTDTQYFGPGTRLTVL.

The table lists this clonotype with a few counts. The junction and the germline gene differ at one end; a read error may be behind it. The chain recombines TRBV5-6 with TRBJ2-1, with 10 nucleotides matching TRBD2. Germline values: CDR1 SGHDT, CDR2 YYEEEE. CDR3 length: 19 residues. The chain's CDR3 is CASSLAVSSGRFSNNEQFF. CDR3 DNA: TGTGCCAGCAGCTTGGCCGTGTCTAGCGGGAGATTCTCCAACAATGAGCAGTTCTTC.

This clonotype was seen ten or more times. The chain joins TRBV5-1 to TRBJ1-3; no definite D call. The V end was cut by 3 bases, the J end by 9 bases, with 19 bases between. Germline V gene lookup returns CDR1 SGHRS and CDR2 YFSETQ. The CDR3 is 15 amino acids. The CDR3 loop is CASSSTARPVGTIYF. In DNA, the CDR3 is TGCGCCAGCAGCTCGACCGCCCGGCCGGTCGGCACCATATATTTT.

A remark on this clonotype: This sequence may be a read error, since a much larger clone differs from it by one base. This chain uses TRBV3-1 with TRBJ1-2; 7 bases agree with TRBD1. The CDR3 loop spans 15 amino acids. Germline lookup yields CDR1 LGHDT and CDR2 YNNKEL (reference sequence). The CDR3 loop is CAGSRRDSSNYGYTF. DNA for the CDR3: TGTGCCGGCAGCCGCCGGGACAGTTCCAACTATGGCTACACCTTC.

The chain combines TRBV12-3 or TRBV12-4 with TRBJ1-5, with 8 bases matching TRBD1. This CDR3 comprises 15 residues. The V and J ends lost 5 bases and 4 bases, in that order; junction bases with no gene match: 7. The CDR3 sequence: CASSDMDRVNQPQHF. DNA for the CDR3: TGTGCCAGCAGTGACATGGACAGGGTAAATCAGCCCCAGCATTTT.

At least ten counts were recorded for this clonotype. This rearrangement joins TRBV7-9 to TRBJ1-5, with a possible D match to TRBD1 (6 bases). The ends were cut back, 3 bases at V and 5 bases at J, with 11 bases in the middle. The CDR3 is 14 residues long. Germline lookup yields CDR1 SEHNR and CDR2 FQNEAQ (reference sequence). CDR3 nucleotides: TGTGCCAGCAGCTTCCAGGGGACCGATCAGCCCCAGCATTTT. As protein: CASSFQGTDQPQHF.

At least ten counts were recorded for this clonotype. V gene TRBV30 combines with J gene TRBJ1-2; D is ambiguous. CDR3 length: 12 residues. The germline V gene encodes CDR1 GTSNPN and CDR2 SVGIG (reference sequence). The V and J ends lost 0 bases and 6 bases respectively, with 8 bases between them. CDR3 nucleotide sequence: TGTGCCTGGAGTGTACTGGGTGATGGCTACACCTTC. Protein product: CAWSVLGDGYTF.

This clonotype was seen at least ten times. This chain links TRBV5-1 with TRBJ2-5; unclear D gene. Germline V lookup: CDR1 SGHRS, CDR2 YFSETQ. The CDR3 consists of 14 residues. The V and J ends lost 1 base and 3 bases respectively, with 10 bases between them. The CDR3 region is CASSLSQREETQYF. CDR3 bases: TGCGCCAGCAGCTTGAGCCAGAGAGAAGAGACCCAGTACTTC.

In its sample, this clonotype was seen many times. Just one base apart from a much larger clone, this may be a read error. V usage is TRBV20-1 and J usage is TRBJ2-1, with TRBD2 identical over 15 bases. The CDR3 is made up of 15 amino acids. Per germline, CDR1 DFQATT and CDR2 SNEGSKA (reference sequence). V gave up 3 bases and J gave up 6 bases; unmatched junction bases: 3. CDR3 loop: CSARGLAGGSNEQFF. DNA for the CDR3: TGCAGTGCTAGGGGACTAGCGGGAGGTTCCAATGAGCAGTTCTTC.

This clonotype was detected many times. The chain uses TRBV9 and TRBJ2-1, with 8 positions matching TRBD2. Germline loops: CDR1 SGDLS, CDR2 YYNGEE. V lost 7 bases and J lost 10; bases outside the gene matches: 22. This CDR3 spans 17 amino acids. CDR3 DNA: TGTGCCAGCGCAGGTTCGATCACTAGCGGACCTAGAGGAGAGCAGTTCTTC. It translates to CASAGSITSGPRGEQFF.

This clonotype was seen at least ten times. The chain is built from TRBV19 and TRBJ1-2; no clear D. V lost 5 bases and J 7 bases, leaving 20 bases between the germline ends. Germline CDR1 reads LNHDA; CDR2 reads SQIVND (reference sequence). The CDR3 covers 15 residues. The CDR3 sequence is CASSGPGIAVGGYTF. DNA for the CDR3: TGTGCCAGTAGTGGCCCCGGGATCGCAGTGGGTGGCTACACCTTC.

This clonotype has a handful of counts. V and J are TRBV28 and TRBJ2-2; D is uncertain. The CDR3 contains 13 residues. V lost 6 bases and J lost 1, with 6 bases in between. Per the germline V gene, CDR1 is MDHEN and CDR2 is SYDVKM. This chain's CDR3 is CASRWGNTGELFF. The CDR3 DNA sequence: TGTGCCAGCAGGTGGGGGAACACCGGGGAGCTGTTTTTT.

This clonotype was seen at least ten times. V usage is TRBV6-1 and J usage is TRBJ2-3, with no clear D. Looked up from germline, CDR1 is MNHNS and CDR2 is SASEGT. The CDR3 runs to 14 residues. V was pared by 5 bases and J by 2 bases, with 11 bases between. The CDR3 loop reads CASSLGPLTDTQYF. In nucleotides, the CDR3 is TGTGCCAGCAGTCTCGGGCCGCTCACAGATACGCAGTATTTT.

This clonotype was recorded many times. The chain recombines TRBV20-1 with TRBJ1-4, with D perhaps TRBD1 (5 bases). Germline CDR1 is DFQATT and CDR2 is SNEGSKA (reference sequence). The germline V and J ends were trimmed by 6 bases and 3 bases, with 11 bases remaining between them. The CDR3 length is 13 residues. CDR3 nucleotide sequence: TGCAGTGCGGGTGGGGGGGCTAATGAAAAACTGTTTTTT. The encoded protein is CSAGGGANEKLFF.

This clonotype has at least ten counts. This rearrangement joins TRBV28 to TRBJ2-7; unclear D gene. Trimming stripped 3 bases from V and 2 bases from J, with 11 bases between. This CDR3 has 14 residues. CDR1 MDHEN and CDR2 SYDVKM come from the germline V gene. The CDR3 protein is CASSLHTIPYEQYF. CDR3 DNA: TGTGCCAGCAGTTTGCACACAATTCCCTACGAGCAGTACTTC. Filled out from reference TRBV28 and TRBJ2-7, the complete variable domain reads DVKVTQSSRYLVKRTGEKVFLECVQDMDHENMFWYRQDPGLGLRLIYFSYDVKMKEKGDIPEGYSVSREKKERFSLILESASTNQTSMYLCASSLHTIPYEQYFGPGTRLTVT.

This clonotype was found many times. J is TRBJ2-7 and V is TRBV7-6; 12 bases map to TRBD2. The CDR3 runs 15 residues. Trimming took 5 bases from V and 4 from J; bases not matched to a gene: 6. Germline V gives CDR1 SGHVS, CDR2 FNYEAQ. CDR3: CASSISSGGAYEQYF. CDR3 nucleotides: TGTGCCAGCAGCATATCTAGCGGGGGGGCATACGAGCAGTACTTC.

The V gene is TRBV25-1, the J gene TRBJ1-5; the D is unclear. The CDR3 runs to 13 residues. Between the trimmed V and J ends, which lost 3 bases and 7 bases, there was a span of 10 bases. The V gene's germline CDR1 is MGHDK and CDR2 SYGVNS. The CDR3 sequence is CASSELLEQPQHF. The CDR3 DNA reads TGTGCCAGCAGTGAGCTACTAGAACAGCCCCAGCATTTT.

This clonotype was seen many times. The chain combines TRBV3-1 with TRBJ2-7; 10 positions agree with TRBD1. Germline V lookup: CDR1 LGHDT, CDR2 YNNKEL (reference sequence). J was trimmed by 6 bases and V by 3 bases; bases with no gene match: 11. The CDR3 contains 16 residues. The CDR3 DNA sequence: TGTGCCAGCAGCCACCATACCGGGACAGGGGACGGCGAGCAGTACTTC. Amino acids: CASSHHTGTGDGEQYF.

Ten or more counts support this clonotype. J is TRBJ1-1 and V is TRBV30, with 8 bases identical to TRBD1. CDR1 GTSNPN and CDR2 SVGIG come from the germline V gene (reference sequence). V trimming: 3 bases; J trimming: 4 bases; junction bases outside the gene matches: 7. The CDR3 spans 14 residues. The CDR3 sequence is CAWRSGQVSTEAFF. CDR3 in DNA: TGTGCCTGGAGATCGGGACAGGTTAGCACTGAAGCTTTCTTT.

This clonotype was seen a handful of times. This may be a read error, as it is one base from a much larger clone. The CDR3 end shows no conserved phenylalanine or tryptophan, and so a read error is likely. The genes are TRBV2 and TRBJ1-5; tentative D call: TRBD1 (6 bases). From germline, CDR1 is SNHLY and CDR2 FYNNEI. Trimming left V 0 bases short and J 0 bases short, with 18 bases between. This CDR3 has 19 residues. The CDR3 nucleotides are TGTGCCAGCAGTGAAGCGGATGGGACATGGTTCCATAGCAATCAGCCCCAGCATTCT. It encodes CASSEADGTWFHSNQPQHS.

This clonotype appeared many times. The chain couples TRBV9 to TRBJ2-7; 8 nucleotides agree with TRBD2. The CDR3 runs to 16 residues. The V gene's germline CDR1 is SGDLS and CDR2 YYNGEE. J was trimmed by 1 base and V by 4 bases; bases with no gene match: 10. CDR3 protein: CASSPISGGRSYEQYF. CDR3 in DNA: TGTGCCAGCAGCCCAATCTCGGGGGGGCGTTCCTACGAGCAGTACTTC.

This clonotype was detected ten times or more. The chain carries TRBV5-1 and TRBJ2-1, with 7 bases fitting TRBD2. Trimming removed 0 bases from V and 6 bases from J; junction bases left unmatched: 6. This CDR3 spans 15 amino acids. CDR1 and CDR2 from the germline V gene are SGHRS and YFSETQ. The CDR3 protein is CASSLGIGGSNEQFF. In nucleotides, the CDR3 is TGCGCCAGCAGCTTGGGAATCGGGGGGTCCAATGAGCAGTTCTTC.

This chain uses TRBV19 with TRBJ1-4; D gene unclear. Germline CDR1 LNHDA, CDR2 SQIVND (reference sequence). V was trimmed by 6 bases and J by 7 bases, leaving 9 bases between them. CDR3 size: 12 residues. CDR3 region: CASSQGPEKLFF. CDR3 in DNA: TGTGCCAGTAGCCAAGGCCCTGAAAAACTGTTTTTT.